The present entry profiles one TCR beta chain with its context. A read error is possible here, since a much larger clone lies one base away. The CDR3 covers 14 residues. V shed 6 bases, J shed 3 bases, and the junction held 7 bases outside the gene matches. Germline-derived CDR1 and CDR2 are MNHEY and SVGAGI. The data were obtained in a study of shared clonotypes between healthy human individuals. Study-wide background: Donor composition was two women and a few men, aged 18 to 49.

TCRdb's copy holds only in-frame clones and misses some; the assay was immunoSEQ multiplex PCR. The data show 450,000 to 500,000 clones, with 81% seen just once and approximately 11% held by the top ten. None of the donors, who were healthy HIV-negative adults, had recently had acute infections or vaccinations. This sequence joins TRBV6-5 and TRBJ2-7; TRBD1 aligns across 8 bases. Sequencing used PBMCs. This clonotype originated in a middle-aged woman in good health. Some clones in this sample may be carry-over from other donors' samples. The CDR3 spells CASSGQGSDYEQYF. The DNA of the CDR3 is TGTGCCAGCAGCGGACAGGGTTCAGACTACGAGCAGTACTTC.